Shown below are 6 T cell receptor beta chains from a single sample sequenced in a study of CD8+CD57+ T cells in acquired aplastic anemia. CD8+CD57+ cell expansion, shown by flow cytometry, had occurred in the patients selected for sequencing. TCR beta VDJ and CDR3 were profiled, and genomic DNA was the template. TCRdb passed the reads through MiXCR, listing each CDR3 protein once. The sample consists of around 500,000 distinct CDR3 sequences, approximately 33% of them appearing once. Sequencing used sorted CD4+, CD8+, or CD8+CD57+ T cells (not recorded which) from PBMCs. These receptors all stem from a human donor with aplastic anemia.

The chain recombines TRBV10-3 with TRBJ1-1; a possible D gene is TRBD1 (6 bases). CDR1 and CDR2 from the germline V gene are ENHRY and SYGVKD. Trimming took off 5 bases at V and 4 bases at J, with 20 bases between the two ends. The CDR3 spans 16 residues. The CDR3 coding sequence is TGTGCCATCAGTTTTGCATACAGGGAGGTGGGCACTGAAGCTTTCTTT. This encodes CAISFAYREVGTEAFF.

The sample holds many counts of this clonotype. The gene calls are TRBV29-1 and TRBJ1-1; 8 bases align to TRBD1. CDR3 length: 13 amino acids. Trimming at V came to 7 bases and at J to 4 bases, leaving 8 bases not matched to a gene. Germline loops: CDR1 SQVTM, CDR2 ANQGSEA. The DNA for the CDR3 is TGCAGCGGACGAGGACAGGGAATCACTGAAGCTTTCTTT. It specifies CSGRGQGITEAFF.

This clonotype was detected a few times. The chain combines TRBV7-8 with TRBJ1-4, with 7 bases fitting TRBD1. The CDR3 length is 15 residues. The germline CDR1 and CDR2 sequences are SGHVS and FQNEAQ. Germline trimming cut 5 bases from V and 8 bases from J; bases unmatched to any gene: 11. DNA of the CDR3: TGTGCCAGCAGCCAAAGACAGGGAGGGTACGAAAAACTGTTTTTT. It yields the protein CASSQRQGGYEKLFF.

This sequence joins TRBV24-1 and TRBJ1-2; D may be TRBD1 (5 bases). This CDR3 has 12 amino acids. Between the trimmed V and J ends, which lost 12 bases and 2 bases, there was a span of 12 bases. Germline CDR1 KGHDR, CDR2 SFDVKD. The DNA for the CDR3 is TGTGCCGTCGGGGGAAAGAACTATGGCTACACCTTC. Translation: CAVGGKNYGYTF.

V and J are TRBV10-1 and TRBJ2-7; TRBD2 aligns across 14 bases. From germline, CDR1 is WNHNN and CDR2 SYGVQD (reference sequence). The ends lost 6 bases at V and 12 bases at J; junction bases unmatched: 7. This CDR3 comprises 13 residues. The CDR3 DNA is TGCGCCAGCAGGACTAGCGGGAGGGGAAAGCGGTACTTC. It encodes CASRTSGRGKRYF.

The chain employs TRBV19 and TRBJ1-2, with D uncertain. This CDR3 comprises 15 residues. The V and J ends lost 1 base and 6 bases respectively, with 15 bases between them. CDR1 LNHDA and CDR2 SQIVND come from the germline V gene (reference sequence). CDR3 sequence reads: CASSIGGSSYNGYTF. As DNA, the CDR3 is TGTGCCAGTAGTATAGGGGGATCCTCCTACAATGGCTACACCTTC.